The source of this T cell receptor (beta chain) is a study of cytomegalovirus exposure and HLA in healthy donors (dated by TCRdb to about 2017). Regarding the research as a whole: An earlier analysis of roughly 500 of the donors reported roughly 300 Gb of sequence data and approximately 110 million unique TCR beta sequences from about 180 million T cells. The study used immunosequencing to profile the T cell repertoires of about 670 subjects and linked those repertoires to cytomegalovirus serostatus. To predict cytomegalovirus infection status, the study combined high-throughput TCR immunosequencing, statistical association of individual TCRs with disease status, and machine learning. Of the roughly 410 genotyped donors, roughly 76% were placed in the genetic ancestry cluster associated with self-reported Caucasian donors. Rather than drawing on any new phenotypic data, the later analysis identified candidate immune exposures from TCR beta sequences and the way those sequences occurred across donors. Both class I and class II loci were covered by HLA typing, at four-digit resolution. Around 320 gigabases of sequencing data and 70 million to 85 million unique TCR sequences were included in an early release covering under 650 HLA-typed donors. Every repertoire in the discovery cohort had been generated on one and the same sequencing platform. Donor age, sex, ethnicity and CMV serostatus were compiled together with the repertoire data. About 5 DR-DQ haplotypes were handled as single units for association and clustering, since linkage in the cohort was strong. Among some 410 genotyped donors of the cohort, an average of around 240,000 unique TCR beta nucleotide sequences were sequenced per donor, around 20% of them non-productive. To decide whether each TCR beta V gene segment behaved as functional or pseudogenic, an earlier analysis of 587 of the donors relied on high-throughput TCR beta sequencing. The study aimed to test whether cataloging public T cell receptors could reveal signatures of past pathogen exposure. In a later genetic analysis, genome-wide SNP genotypes for about 65% of the 666 donors were used, and that subset was treated as a discovery cohort. In a later analysis, previously published TCR beta repertoires from some 640 donors were re-analyzed and high-resolution HLA genotyping was added so that TCR occurrence patterns could be studied. Along with the approximately 620-subject first cohort, a separate validation cohort of over a hundred different subjects was used. The number of donors typed differed by locus, with about 629-630 for A, B, C, DRB1 and DQB1, around 500 for DQA1, 600 to 610 for DPA1, and over 400 for DPB1.

Library preparation used the immunoSEQ multiplex PCR assay. The multiplex PCR relied on a mix of 60 forward primers for TCR Vbeta segments and 13 reverse primers for TCR Jbeta segments. A multiplex PCR assay on genomic DNA amplified the CDR3 region of rearranged TCR beta genes. The Illumina HiSeq System was used to sequence the amplified TCR beta libraries as 87-base-pair reads. For the original study's pipeline: Across the 670 or so repertoires, a later analysis counted 78 million or so unique TCR beta chains, some 11 million of which were shared by at least two donors. A nearest-neighbor algorithm error-corrected the raw reads and collapsed the reads into unique sequences, merging closely related sequences to remove PCR and sequencing errors. To assign V, D and J gene segments, CDR3 sequences were aligned to IMGT reference sequences. Each retained sequence needed at least a six-nucleotide match to both a V gene segment and a J gene segment. Rearrangements were called productive when the CDR3 lacked stop codons and stayed in frame with V and J; all others were non-productive. Following IMGT convention, CDR3 was defined as the stretch from the second conserved V-encoded cysteine up to the conserved J-encoded phenylalanine. The earlier analysis of 450 to 750 of the donors excluded any sequence lacking an unambiguous match to a single V gene segment. In an earlier analysis of several hundred of the donors, V segments were called functional above 56.7% productive rearrangements and were called segregating when the between-donor standard deviation exceeded 5%. A statistical classification framework was built for diagnosing cytomegalovirus status from the catalog of TCR beta chain sequences. In a later analysis, V and J genes were assigned by comparing TCR nucleotide sequences against IMGT/GENE-DB human TR gene sequences. Using the TCRdist pipeline, a later analysis assigned CDR3 sequences along with most-parsimonious VDJ recombination scenarios. In a later analysis, every TCR beta chain was defined by the combination of its CDR3 amino acid sequence and its V-gene family, and reads without a unique V-gene family were dropped. In a later analysis, around 600 highly shared, low-generation-probability nucleotide sequences were removed to address suspected cross-contamination and a sequencing artifact. In a later analysis, a clonal expansion index for each public chain was calculated from normalized within-repertoire ranks of inferred template counts. A later analysis computed generation probabilities with a VDJ recombination model fitted to out-of-frame rearrangements, and checked the results against IGoR. In a later analysis, hypergeometric tests were used to score TCR-TCR, TCR-HLA and TCR-CMV co-occurrence, with a repertoire-size bias correction applied to TCR pairs. To estimate false discovery rates, a later analysis permuted the HLA or CMV assignments 20 times. In a later analysis, co-occurring TCRs were grouped with DBSCAN, and TCRdist sequence similarity was added when clustering was performed within HLA-allele-positive subsets. Repertoires with fewer than 30,000 or more than 120,000 public chains, plus five repertoires with anomalous nucleotide sharing, were excluded from co-occurrence clustering. As stored in TCRdb, this immuneACCESS dataset retains in-frame rearrangements with V and J assigned. A fraction of the clones does not appear; measured against another copy, unresolved V genes explain less than half of the discrepancy, and the remainder lacks a known reason. V, J and clone size are those of that table, while D and trimming were read from the DNA. The sample table records around 76,000 clones; approximately 67% of these occur just once. The ten largest clonotypes hold less than 9% of the sample.

The full study reports these points: Compared with the roughly 700-donor mean, donors in an Asian-associated ancestry cluster had fewer N-insertions in productive TCRs, according to a later genetic analysis. Linkage disequilibrium might explain the correlated functional status among segregating V segments, but an unknown experimental factor could not be ruled out. The study gave a list of about 170 TCR beta chains associated with cytomegalovirus. Across donors, most TCR sequences were observed very rarely, whereas some public TCRs were present in many individuals. The presence/absence analyses assumed that sequencing depth was roughly uniform across donors, and that assumption may not be true. Cytomegalovirus status was reported to be diagnosed by the classifier with high specificity and sensitivity in both the original and validation cohorts. Most CMV-associated TCR beta chains appeared to be HLA-restricted in a later analysis, and the HLA associations seemed to be driven largely by CMV exposure. The sequencing pipeline was judged likely to have produced a cluster of highly shared sequence variants as a technical artifact. Broadly in line with IMGT annotations, most TCR beta V segments showed up in productive rearrangements about 87% or about 30% of the time in an earlier analysis of several hundred of the donors. In a later analysis, HLA-associated TCR beta chains were found to be more clonally expanded and to have lower generation probabilities than equally common non-associated chains. In a later analysis, several top co-occurrence clusters were reported to appear linked to parvovirus B19, influenza, CMV and Epstein-Barr virus. A further reported finding was that TCR beta sequences accurately predicted the HLA-A and HLA-B alleles for most subjects in the first cohort. Because counts were too low, approximately 15 rarely observed V segments, including chromosome 9 orphons, were excluded from the earlier analysis of some 590 of the donors. In this cohort, only TCR beta chains were sequenced, and detectable features were limited by the absence of alpha or paired-chain data. A later genetic analysis associated a missense DCLRE1C variant with V-gene and J-gene trimming of TCR beta chains, and an independent cohort replicated the association. Some IMGT-functional V segments, including TRBV6-2 and TRBV6-3, could not be distinguished by the 87-base-pair reads and were therefore excluded. Specific HLA alleles were associated with roughly 16,000 TCR beta sequences at a false discovery rate of 0.05 in a later analysis. Immune exposure information for the cohort was limited to CMV serostatus. A later analysis found that TCR association rates varied across HLA loci, with DRB1 alleles showing the most associated TCRs and HLA-C alleles the fewest. In vitro tests confirmed that a few of the cytomegalovirus-associated TCR beta chains recognize cytomegalovirus antigens. The authors suggested that the approach could potentially be extended to other disease states and immunological phenotypes. HLA typing was unavailable for some donors at each locus, so association tests used only the typed subset. When HLA alleles, especially DR and DQ, strongly co-occurred, TCR associations were difficult to assign to individual alleles.

The cohort comprised under 700 healthy bone marrow donors. At the time of sampling, all cohort members were nominally healthy, though unrecorded immune exposures were likely present. The donor was CMV seropositive and belonged to the group of 250 to 300 seropositive cohort members. Every donor gave a peripheral blood sample, and the peripheral blood mononuclear cells from that sample were used for TCR beta sequencing. Genomic DNA extraction from the blood cell samples was performed with the Qiagen DNeasy Blood Extraction Kit. The trim is 2 bases for V and 0 bases for J, with a gap of 11 bases between the germline ends. The CDR3 spans 15 residues, from the cysteine through the phenylalanine. Solely the CDR3 DNA is kept, with 45 bases framed from the first base. As encoded in the germline V gene, CDR1 is MNHEY while CDR2 is SVGAGI. To note about this clone: Its antigen remains undetermined. Base qualities are missing; no much larger clone stands one base away.

The chain couples TRBV6-5 to TRBJ2-7, with the D segment identity uncertain. The sample taken for sequencing was PBMCs. This TCR came from a man aged 35-49 years in good health and CMV-seropositive. The bases are TGTGCCAGCAGTTACAGTGCAGGTAGCTCCTACGAGCAGTACTTC. Translated, it reads CASSYSAGSSYEQYF.